This T cell receptor beta chain was sequenced for a study of T cell responses to AZD1222 COVID-19 vaccine. Whole-study context: Both about-4-week and about-12-week second-dose recipients were combined.

Sequencing used immunoSEQ multiplex PCR; TCRdb keeps in-frame clones, though not all of them. The sample shows about 110,000 clones, approximately 87% of them seen only once. The study, taken as a whole, reports: Two AZD1222 administrations were followed by greater Spike-specific TCR breadth and depth.

In regard to this clone: Its specificity is unknown.

The origin of this receptor is an adult in good health. Here the sequenced sample was peripheral blood, taken on day 0 of AZD1222 vaccination.

CDR3: CASSAGTSGSYNEQFF. The CDR3 coding sequence is TGTGCCAGCAGCGCCGGGACTAGCGGGAGCTACAATGAGCAGTTCTTC. The chain carries TRBV11-3 and TRBJ2-1; 14 bases align to TRBD2. With 5 bases clipped from V and 3 bases from J, the junction kept 3 bases outside the gene matches. This CDR3 contains 16 residues. Germline V CDR1 and CDR2: SGHNT, YENEEA.